Below, 18 T cell receptor beta chains from the same sample are listed, as sequenced in a study of Graves' ophthalmopathy and Graves' hyperthyroidism. Amplification of TCR beta CDR3 regions used RNA transcripts. HTBI primers served in a first-round RT-PCR, which a second-round multiplex PCR followed. TCRdb reanalysed the multiplex PCR reads using MiXCR and keeps one entry per CDR3 protein. Seen here are roughly 400,000 distinct CDR3 sequences, just over 15% observed once, and the top ten hold around 6.6%. The sequencing sample was made of peripheral blood. These receptors were taken from a woman under 30 with stable Graves' hyperthyroidism.

The sample holds many counts of this clonotype. V gene TRBV6-2 or TRBV6-3 combines with J gene TRBJ1-1; D is uncertain. CDR3 size: 15 residues. The germline V gene has CDR1 MNHEY and CDR2 SVGEGT. Trimming cost V 2 bases and J 0 bases, with 10 bases left between them. The CDR3 reads CASSYGEGMNTEAFF. In nucleotides, the CDR3 is TGTGCCAGCAGTTACGGGGAGGGTATGAACACTGAAGCTTTCTTT.

This clonotype was found many times. This rearrangement joins TRBV9 to TRBJ2-7, with 8 bases lining up with TRBD1. CDR3 size: 16 residues. With V trimmed by 0 bases and J by 1 base, 6 bases remained unmatched. Germline CDR1 SGDLS, CDR2 YYNGEE. CDR3 in DNA: TGTGCCAGCAGCGTAGGGGCAGGGGGCTTTTCCTACGAGCAGTACTTC. Translation gives CASSVGAGGFSYEQYF.

There are many counts of this clonotype. The V gene is TRBV12-3 or TRBV12-4, the J gene TRBJ1-2, with D tentatively TRBD1 (5 bases). CDR3 length equals 17 residues. The ends were cut back, 6 bases at V and 2 bases at J, with 22 bases in the middle. CDR3 protein: CASSFGGARGSNYGYTF. The CDR3 DNA is TGTGCCAGCAGCTTCGGAGGGGCGAGAGGGTCCAACTATGGCTACACCTTC.

This clonotype was found many times. The chain uses TRBV6-5 and TRBJ1-2; D unresolved. V was trimmed by 7 bases and J by 4 bases, leaving 10 bases between them. The CDR3 runs 12 residues. Germline CDR1 and CDR2: MNHEY and SVGAGI. The CDR3, as DNA: TGTGCCAGCAACGTAGCGTCCTATGGCTACACCTTC. Encoded protein: CASNVASYGYTF.

Notes on this clonotype: A much larger clone sits a single nucleotide away, making a read error possible. The conserved phenylalanine or tryptophan normally closing the CDR3 is absent here, so this likely arose from a read error. The chain uses TRBV19 and TRBJ1-2; possibly TRBD1 for D (5 bases). Trimming cost V 1 base and J 4 bases, with 13 bases left between them. This CDR3 comprises 15 residues. Looked up from germline, CDR1 is LNHDA and CDR2 is SQIVND (reference sequence). The CDR3 is CASSIVTGPFYGYTL. The CDR3 nucleotides are TGTGCCAGTAGTATAGTGACGGGACCCTTCTATGGCTACACCTTG.

This clonotype was detected ten times or more. This chain uses TRBV12-3 or TRBV12-4 with TRBJ1-5; 7 bases line up with TRBD1. Trimming removed 6 bases from V and 1 base from J; junction bases left unmatched: 3. This CDR3 contains 14 residues. The DNA for the CDR3 is TGTGCCAGCAGGACAGGGTGGAGCAATCAGCCCCAGCATTTT. Its protein product is CASRTGWSNQPQHF.

This chain joins TRBV7-3 and TRBJ2-5, with 14 nucleotides matching TRBD2. J gave up 5 bases and V 6 bases, and 5 bases lay outside the gene matches. The germline V gene has CDR1 SGHTA and CDR2 FQGTGA. The CDR3 is 15 amino acids. CDR3 nucleotides: TGTGCCAGCAGGCCGACTAGCGGGGGGGCCGAGACCCAGTACTTC. This encodes CASRPTSGGAETQYF. The entire variable domain, with the rest obtained from reference TRBV7-3 and TRBJ2-5, is as follows: GAGVSQTPSNKVTEKGKYVELRCDPISGHTALYWYRQSLGQGPEFLIYFQGTGAADDSGLPNDRFFAVRPEGSVSTLKIQRTERGDSAVYLCASRPTSGGAETQYFGPGTRLLVL.

This clonotype was detected ten times or more. The chain uses TRBV20-1 and TRBJ2-2; 12 bases line up with TRBD2. V lost 6 bases and J lost 5; bases outside the gene matches: 7. The CDR3 loop spans 15 amino acids. Germline CDR1 is DFQATT and CDR2 is SNEGSKA (reference sequence). Here the CDR3 DNA reads TGCAGTGCACCTAGCGGGGGGGGCGATACCGGGGAGCTGTTTTTT. It is translated as CSAPSGGGDTGELFF.

This clonotype came up many times. V gene TRBV2 combines with J gene TRBJ2-5; 9 bases agree with TRBD1. Per the germline V gene, CDR1 is SNHLY and CDR2 is FYNNEI. The CDR3 covers 15 residues. The V and J ends lost 1 base and 3 bases, in that order; junction bases with no gene match: 3. CDR3 protein: CASSEGGQGKETQYF. The CDR3 DNA reads as TGTGCCAGCAGTGAAGGGGGACAGGGAAAAGAGACCCAGTACTTC.

The rearrangement links TRBV6-1 to TRBJ1-5, with D possibly matching TRBD1 (6 bases). V was cut by 7 bases and J by 6 bases, with 13 bases left in between. CDR3 size: 13 residues. Per the germline V gene, CDR1 is MNHNS and CDR2 is SASEGT. The chain's CDR3 is CASTPQGSQPQHF. The CDR3 coding sequence is TGTGCCAGCACCCCACAGGGTTCTCAGCCCCAGCATTTT.

This clonotype was observed at least ten times. V usage is TRBV12-3 or TRBV12-4 and J usage is TRBJ2-7; D is perhaps TRBD2 (5 bases). Trimming removed 6 bases at V and 5 bases at J, with 5 bases between. This CDR3 region has 10 residues. The CDR3 loop reads CASSGDEQYF. CDR3 coding DNA: TGTGCCAGCAGCGGGGACGAGCAGTACTTC.

This clonotype was detected ten times or more. The V and J genes are TRBV27 and TRBJ1-6; no firm D call. CDR3 length equals 13 residues. Germline-derived CDR1 and CDR2 are MNHEY and SMNVEV (reference sequence). Deletions cut 5 bases from V and 8 bases from J, with 10 bases between. The CDR3 region is CASSRRIYSPLHF. DNA of the CDR3: TGTGCCAGCAGTCGACGGATTTATTCACCCCTCCACTTT.

There are a few counts of this clonotype. The chain links TRBV20-1 to TRBJ2-3; no definite D call. The CDR3 loop spans 12 amino acids. The V and J ends lost 3 bases and 2 bases respectively, with 6 bases between them. Germline V CDR1 and CDR2: DFQATT, SNEGSKA (reference sequence). This CDR3 reads CSARTPTDTQYF. CDR3 sequence (DNA): TGCAGTGCTAGGACACCCACAGATACGCAGTATTTT.

Ten or more counts support this clonotype. V usage is TRBV19 and J usage is TRBJ2-5; 10 nucleotides agree with TRBD2. This CDR3 has 14 amino acids. Trimming at V came to 6 bases and at J to 2 bases, leaving 3 bases not matched to a gene. Germline V gene sequence: CDR1 LNHDA, CDR2 SQIVND (reference sequence). CDR3 in DNA: TGTGCCAGTAGCACTAGCGGGGTTCAAGAGACCCAGTACTTC. This gives the protein CASSTSGVQETQYF. Together with reference TRBV19 and TRBJ2-5, the CDR3 gives the full variable domain: DGGITQSPKYLFRKEGQNVTLSCEQNLNHDAMYWYRQDPGQGLRLIYYSQIVNDFQKGDIAEGYSVSREKKESFPLTVTSAQKNPTAFYLCASSTSGVQETQYFGPGTRLLVL.

Many counts were recorded for this clonotype. The rearrangement uses TRBV6-2 or TRBV6-3 and TRBJ2-7; 8 bases align to TRBD1. The CDR3 is made up of 13 amino acids. With 2 bases clipped from V and 5 bases from J, the junction kept 2 bases outside the gene matches. Germline loops: CDR1 MNHEY, CDR2 SVGEGT. The CDR3 region is CASSYRTGNEQYF. CDR3 nucleotides: TGTGCCAGCAGTTACAGGACAGGGAACGAGCAGTACTTC.

This clonotype was seen ten or more times. This CDR3 reads CSVEPGETQYF. CDR3 nucleotides: TGCAGCGTTGAGCCCGGGGAGACCCAGTACTTC. The chain uses TRBV29-1 and TRBJ2-5; unclear D gene. This CDR3 region has 11 residues. CDR1 is SQVTM and CDR2 is ANQGSEA in the germline V gene. Trimming removed 3 bases at V and 5 bases at J, with 7 bases between.

In its sample, this clonotype was seen a few times. The V gene is TRBV6-1, the J gene TRBJ2-1; D gene ambiguous. CDR3 size: 14 residues. Germline V gene lookup returns CDR1 MNHNS and CDR2 SASEGT. V gave up 6 bases and J gave up 5 bases, with 14 bases separating them. The CDR3 sequence is CASSSVSRDNEQFF. CDR3 nucleotides: TGTGCCAGCAGCTCAGTCTCTCGGGACAATGAGCAGTTCTTC.

The table lists this clonotype with many counts. CDR3 amino acids: CASSKHTGVQETQYF. CDR3 in DNA: TGTGCCAGCAGCAAACATACAGGGGTCCAAGAGACCCAGTACTTC. J is TRBJ2-5 and V is TRBV7-6; 7 nucleotides align to TRBD1. Looked up from germline, CDR1 is SGHVS and CDR2 is FNYEAQ. The junction had 7 bases not matched to a gene; V was cut back by 5 bases and J by 1 base. The CDR3 spans 15 residues.